The 8 T cell receptor beta chains below come from one sample, sequenced in a study of regulatory T cells in long-lasting Graves disease. The time point was: newly diagnosed GD, antithyroid drugs for less than 3 months. There was RNA extracted from PBMCs, and the TCR library was made from it. Arm-PCR with iRepertoire HTBI primers amplified the CDR3 regions for these TCR beta libraries. MiXCR was run by TCRdb on the multiplex PCR reads, yielding one entry per CDR3 protein. The data show hundreds of thousands of distinct CDR3 sequences, 16% seen once. This sample was also put to use in a study of T cells in Graves' hyperthyroidism and ophthalmopathy.

The sample was peripheral blood mononuclear cells (PBMCs), taken at new diagnosis, from a patient treated with antithyroid drugs. These receptors came from a man aged 35 to 55 with Graves disease.

This clonotype occurred a few times. The CDR3 nucleotides are TGTGCCATCAGTGAGTGGGGACAGCCGAACACTGAAGCTTTCTTT. Encoded protein: CAISEWGQPNTEAFF. This chain uses TRBV10-3 with TRBJ1-1, with 7 bases matching TRBD1. Germline loops: CDR1 ENHRY, CDR2 SYGVKD. Trimming cost V 1 base and J 1 base; bases outside gene matches: 3. CDR3 size: 15 residues.

This clonotype occurred many times. This chain links TRBV12-3 or TRBV12-4 with TRBJ1-6; the D is unclear. V was trimmed by 1 base and J by 11 bases, leaving 6 bases between them. The CDR3 has 12 residues. The CDR3 spells CASSLGLPPLHF. The CDR3 coding sequence is TGTGCCAGCAGTTTAGGACTCCCACCCCTCCACTTT.

A word on this clonotype: This sequence may be a read error, since a much larger clone differs from it by one base. J is TRBJ2-1 and V is TRBV5-1; maybe TRBD1 (5 bases). The CDR3 has 14 amino acids. Trimming took 4 bases from V and 7 from J, leaving 15 bases between them. Per germline, CDR1 SGHRS and CDR2 YFSETQ. This CDR3 reads CASSQTTDRNEQFF. The CDR3 DNA reads TGCGCCAGCAGCCAGACGACAGACCGGAATGAGCAGTTCTTC.

This clonotype has at least ten counts. The chain recombines TRBV18 with TRBJ2-1; no reliable D call. CDR1 is KGHSH and CDR2 is LQKENI in the germline V gene. There are 14 residues in the CDR3. V was shortened by 2 bases and J by 2 bases, with 7 bases between the two germline ends. The CDR3 DNA is TGTGCCAGCTCACCAGCGTGGGCCTACAATGAGCAGTTCTTC. Protein: CASSPAWAYNEQFF. The full variable domain, its missing parts supplied by reference TRBV18 and TRBJ2-1, is NAGVMQNPRHLVRRRGQEARLRCSPMKGHSHVYWYRQLPEEGLKFMVYLQKENIIDESGMPKERFSAEFPKEGPSILRIQQVVRGDSAAYFCASSPAWAYNEQFFGPGTRLTVL.

This clonotype was seen repeatedly, ten times or more. This chain joins TRBV20-1 and TRBJ1-1; D gene uncertain. The CDR3 length is 13 residues. Germline values: CDR1 DFQATT, CDR2 SNEGSKA (reference sequence). Trimming removed 3 bases from V and 0 bases from J, with 8 bases in between. Written as DNA, the CDR3 is TGCAGTGCTAGGGGCTTTATGAACACTGAAGCTTTCTTT. Its protein is CSARGFMNTEAFF.

The V call is TRBV7-9, the J call TRBJ1-5, with D possibly matching TRBD1 (6 bases). Germline V lookup: CDR1 SEHNR, CDR2 FQNEAQ (reference sequence). The CDR3 runs to 15 residues. The V gene lost 2 bases and the J gene lost 2 bases, with 10 bases spanning the gap. The CDR3 reads CASSLKGGRNQPQHF. Here the CDR3 DNA reads TGTGCCAGCAGCTTAAAAGGGGGACGCAATCAGCCCCAGCATTTT.

The V and J genes are TRBV2 and TRBJ1-6; possible D gene TRBD1, 6 bases. Between the trimmed V and J ends, which lost 8 bases and 7 bases, there was a span of 9 bases. Germline loops: CDR1 SNHLY, CDR2 FYNNEI. This CDR3 is 12 amino acids long. CDR3 DNA: TGTGCCAGCTGCAGGGGAAATTCACCCCTCCACTTT. It yields the protein CASCRGNSPLHF. The variable domain in full, completed from reference TRBV2 and TRBJ1-6, reads EPEVTQTPSHQVTQMGQEVILRCVPISNHLYFYWYRQILGQKVEFLVSFYNNEISEKSEIFDDQFSVERPDGSNFTLKIRSTKLEDSAMYFCASCRGNSPLHFGNGTRLTVT.

A word on this clonotype: A much larger clone differs from this one at a single base, so this may be a read error. The chain links TRBV12-3 or TRBV12-4 to TRBJ2-1; D could derive from TRBD1 or TRBD2 (6 bases each). The end of the DNA is better explained by TRBJ2-7, so the J call may be wrong. This CDR3 spans 17 amino acids. The CDR3 loop is CASSLGRGLHSYNEQYF. The DNA for the CDR3 is TGTGCCAGCAGTTTAGGCCGGGGGCTCCATTCCTACAATGAGCAGTACTTC.